Presented here are 15 T cell receptor beta chains from one specimen sequenced in a study of CD8+ T cells in alopecia areata listed by TCRdb under 2018. The method was the immunoSEQ multiplex PCR assay. To provide template for TCR sequencing, every sample had RNA extracted and reverse transcribed into cDNA. TCRdb retrieved this table from immuneACCESS and kept in-frame rearrangements only. Not all clones are present; in checked studies, unresolved V genes account for under half, and no reason is known for the remainder. This sample has over 100,000 clones in the table, none counted a single time. The leading ten clones occupy about 20% of the sample. Input material: lesional skin. Source of these receptors: a C3H/HeJ mouse with alopecia areata. This line of mice carries MHC haplotype H2-k.

This clone was detected only a few times. Mouse gene names and germline throughout. The CDR3 end lies 4 residues beyond the end of the read and is filled in from the germline J gene. This rearrangement joins TRBV13-3 to TRBJ1-4; possibly TRBD1 for D (6 bases). The V gene lost 3 bases and the J gene lost 4 bases, with 16 bases spanning the gap. CDR3 length: 16 amino acids. CDR1 and CDR2 from the germline V gene are NNHDY and SYVADS. The part of the CDR3 DNA that was read is TGTGCCAGCAGTGGCTACCGGGACAATTACAACGAA. Its translation: CASSGYRDNYNE. The entire CDR3 protein is CASSGYRDNYNERLFF.

As for this clone: Gene names and germline match the mouse. The CDR3 is cut off 4 residues early in the read; its end comes from the germline J gene. This rearrangement joins TRBV19 to TRBJ2-1; possibly TRBD1 for D (6 bases). Germline-derived CDR1 and CDR2 are FNHDT and SITEND (reference sequence). Trimming left V 1 base short and J 6 bases short, with 11 bases between. The CDR3 extends over 14 amino acids. This chain's CDR3 is CASSITTGIAEQFF. The sequenced CDR3 bases are TGTGCCAGCAGTATAACAACAGGGATTGCT. Variable domain in full (rest from reference TRBV19 and TRBJ2-1): GGIITQTPKFLIGQEGQKLTLKCQQNFNHDTMYWYRQDSGKGLRLIYYSITENDLQKGDLSEGYDASREKKSSFSLTVTSAQKNEMAVFLCASSITTGIAEQFFGPGTRLTVL.

Concerning this clone: Germline and genes here are mouse. Coverage ceases 4 residues before the CDR3 finishes, and the germline J gene fills in the end. The gene calls are TRBV17 and TRBJ1-1; 7 nucleotides match TRBD1. V gave up 3 bases and J gave up 0 bases; unmatched junction bases: 10. This CDR3 region has 17 residues. The germline V gene has CDR1 MNHDT and CDR2 YYDKIL. The CDR3 DNA, read in part, is TGTGCTAGCAGTAGCACCGCAGGGGGACCTGCAAACACA. It is translated as CASSSTAGGPANT. The full CDR3 sequence reads CASSSTAGGPANTEVFF.

About this clone: Genes and germline are mouse. The read ends 4 residues shy of where the CDR3 ends; the end is completed using the germline J gene. Other DNA sequences from this sample encode an identical CDR3 as well. V usage is TRBV13-2 and J usage is TRBJ2-3; 8 bases align to TRBD1. The CDR3 covers 15 residues. The V gene end was trimmed by 0 bases and the J gene end by 3 bases; junction bases not matched to a gene: 3. CDR1 NNHNN and CDR2 SYGAGS come from the germline V gene (reference sequence). CDR3 DNA, as far as it was read: TGTGCCAGCGGTGATGCAGGGGGCGCGGCAGAA. It is translated as CASGDAGGAAE. The whole CDR3 protein is CASGDAGGAAETLYF.

As concerns this clone: The gene names here belong to mouse. The read ends 4 residues shy of where the CDR3 ends; the end is completed using the germline J gene. V usage is TRBV13-2 and J usage is TRBJ2-2, with D tentatively TRBD2 (5 bases). The CDR3 length is 12 residues. V gave up 4 bases and J gave up 6 bases, with 7 bases separating them. Germline CDR1 reads NNHNN; CDR2 reads SYGAGS (reference sequence). The CDR3 bases that were read are TGTGCCAGCGGTCCGACTGCCGGG. Translation: CASGPTAG. The full CDR3 protein reads CASGPTAGQLYF.

Details on this clone: Gene names and germline match the mouse. The CDR3 is cut off 4 residues early in the read; its end comes from the germline J gene. The chain is built from TRBV12-1 and TRBJ2-3; D gene unclear. The CDR3 loop spans 14 amino acids. V was trimmed by 2 bases and J by 0 bases, leaving 8 bases between them. In germline, CDR1 is SGHSN, CDR2 HYEKVE. The DNA read from the CDR3 is TGTGCCAGCTCTCAGGGTCCTAGTGCAGAA. Protein sequence: CASSQGPSAE. The entire CDR3 protein is CASSQGPSAETLYF.

Concerning this clone itself: Gene and germline names: mouse. The read stops 4 residues short of the end of the CDR3; the missing end is completed from the germline J gene. The sample contains more than one DNA sequence encoding this CDR3. The V call is TRBV13-1, the J call TRBJ2-1; 7 bases fit TRBD2. The CDR3 consists of 15 residues. V was clipped by 0 bases and J by 0 bases; unmatched bases: 0. CDR1 and CDR2 (germline): NSHNY, SYGAGN. This chain's CDR3 is CASSDGLGNYAEQFF. Partial CDR3 DNA: TGTGCCAGCAGTGATGGACTGGGTAACTATGCT.

Many counts were recorded for this clone. Here the gene names and germline are mouse. The read ends 4 residues before the CDR3 terminus; that terminus is restored from the germline J gene. The chain is built from TRBV13-3 and TRBJ1-2, with 7 positions matching TRBD1. This CDR3 has 15 amino acids. Trimming cost V 0 bases and J 1 base; bases outside gene matches: 3. Looked up from germline, CDR1 is NNHDY and CDR2 is SYVADS. The CDR3 spells CASSDAPGGNSDYTF. CDR3 DNA, as far as it was read: TGTGCCAGCAGTGATGCTCCAGGGGGAAACTCC.

Worth noting for this clone: Gene names and germline refer to mouse. The read stops 4 residues short of the end of the CDR3; the missing end is completed from the germline J gene. The chain couples TRBV13-1 to TRBJ2-7; maybe TRBD1 (6 bases). Trimming pared 4 bases from V and 3 bases from J, leaving 14 bases between. The germline V gene has CDR1 NSHNY and CDR2 SYGAGN. This CDR3 comprises 14 residues. The CDR3 loop is CASSTTRGIYEQYF. CDR3 DNA, as far as it was read: TGTGCCAGCAGTACTACCAGGGGAATCTAT.

This clone was seen repeatedly, ten times or more. The gene names here belong to mouse. Sequencing ends 4 residues short of the CDR3 end; the germline J gene provides the rest. The rearrangement links TRBV13-3 to TRBJ2-5; maybe TRBD2 (5 bases). Germline V gene lookup returns CDR1 NNHDY and CDR2 SYVADS. The CDR3 contains 15 residues. V was pared by 1 base and J by 0 bases, with 9 bases between. The CDR3 here is CASSDTWGNQDTQYF. The sequenced part of the CDR3 DNA is TGTGCCAGCAGTGATACATGGGGTAACCAAGAC.

This clone was counted between two and nine times. Gene names are mouse gene names. The read ends 4 residues shy of where the CDR3 ends; the end is completed using the germline J gene. The chain recombines TRBV19 with TRBJ2-2, with 8 bases identical to TRBD1. The CDR3 loop spans 14 amino acids. Germline V gives CDR1 FNHDT, CDR2 SITEND (reference sequence). V gave up 6 bases and J gave up 0 bases; unmatched junction bases: 1. CDR3 residues: CASTDRANTGQLYF. Incomplete CDR3 DNA: TGTGCCAGCACGGACAGGGCAAACACCGGG.

Concerning this clone itself: Gene names follow the mouse nomenclature. The read falls 4 residues short of the CDR3 end, and the missing part is taken from the germline J gene. The V call is TRBV1, the J call TRBJ2-3; D may be TRBD2 (6 bases). The CDR3 totals 16 residues. Trimming took off 0 bases at V and 0 bases at J, with 10 bases between the two ends. Germline V gene sequence: CDR1 NSQYPW, CDR2 LRSPGD (reference sequence). The CDR3 here is CTCSADVLGSAETLYF. The DNA read from the CDR3 is TGCACCTGCAGTGCAGATGTACTGGGTAGTGCAGAA.

This clone has a handful of counts. The gene names given are mouse names. The read falls 4 residues short of the CDR3 end, and the missing part is taken from the germline J gene. J is TRBJ2-1 and V is TRBV19, with 10 bases identical to TRBD2. The CDR3 has 14 amino acids. The ends lost 4 bases at V and 6 bases at J; junction bases unmatched: 4. Germline V gene lookup returns CDR1 FNHDT and CDR2 SITEND (reference sequence). The CDR3 reads CASSAGGARAEQFF. The sequenced CDR3 bases are TGTGCCAGCAGTGCTGGGGGGGCGCGTGCT.

This clone was recorded a few times. Gene names are the mouse ones. The read is 4 residues too short to cover the CDR3 end, so that end is filled in from the germline J gene. The V call is TRBV19, the J call TRBJ2-3, with 14 bases lining up with TRBD2. Germline assignment: CDR1 FNHDT and CDR2 SITEND (reference sequence). Unmatched junction bases numbered 7, after V lost 4 bases and J lost 3 bases. CDR3 length: 17 amino acids. Partial CDR3 DNA: TGTGCCAGCAGTCCCGGGACTGGGGGGGCGCGGGCAGAA. It translates to CASSPGTGGARAE. The entire CDR3 reads CASSPGTGGARAETLYF.

In regard to this clone: Germline and genes here are mouse. The CDR3 is cut off 4 residues early in the read; its end comes from the germline J gene. The V and J genes are TRBV19 and TRBJ2-5; D perhaps matches TRBD1 (6 bases). CDR1 and CDR2 from the germline V gene are FNHDT and SITEND (reference sequence). The CDR3 length is 15 residues. Between the trimmed V and J ends, which lost 2 bases and 0 bases, there was a span of 10 bases. The CDR3 here is CASSIGTLNQDTQYF. The DNA read from the CDR3 is TGTGCCAGCAGTATCGGGACACTTAACCAAGAC.